The subject of this entry is one T cell receptor (beta chain). In its sample, this clone was seen a few times. The target of this receptor is not known. The input lacks base qualities; no much larger clone sits a single base away. CDR1 and CDR2 were assigned from the germline V gene as MNHGY and SAAAGT. V loses 0 bases, J loses 5 bases, and the germline ends lie 10 bases apart. Its CDR3 holds 15 amino acids, cysteine through phenylalanine. Only the CDR3 DNA is retained, 45 bases long and in frame from the first base. The entry originates in a study of T cells in localized non-small cell lung cancer (dated by TCRdb to 2019 to 2021). For the wider study: The study examined T cell repertoires in 200 to 250 patients with early-stage NSCLC and compared tumors with uninvolved tumor-adjacent lungs. All 240 or so NSCLC patients in the cohort were treatment-naive and had localized lung tumors that were resected. The mean age of the NSCLC patients was around 67 years, with 130 or so men and 85 to 110 women.

Overall study results and their limits: A median of 57 of the top 100 tumor clones turned up in the paired uninvolved adjacent lung, and 28 of those clones also ranked among the top 100 of that same adjacent lung. Because multi-region sequencing of the tumors was not done, intratumor heterogeneity could not be ruled out. Uninvolved tumor-adjacent lung showed the highest T cell clonality, higher than tumor, which suggests more focused antigenic responses in the uninvolved tumor-adjacent lung. Because of the exploratory design, TCR variables were selected using unadjusted p-values without false-discovery rate correction. Longer overall survival was associated with higher T cell density in blood, whereas shorter survival was associated with higher clonality in adjacent lung.

Two independent pathologists confirmed that the uninvolved adjacent lung, which was taken at least 2 cm from the tumor margin, was free of atypia. At diagnosis, peripheral blood, uninvolved tumor-adjacent lung and tumor were collected and were preserved as a mix of fresh-frozen and FFPE material. TCR beta CDR3 regions were sequenced from DNA using the immunoSEQ Assay. The source study handled its data this way. T cell density was computed as TCR beta template counts normalized to usable DNA estimated by amplifying housekeeping genes. Richness was estimated using the preseqR package, with extrapolation to 400,000 templates for PBMC samples and to 120,000 templates for tissue samples. Clonality was calculated as one minus Pielou's evenness. To identify tissue-enriched TCRs, differential abundance testing was run on productive amino-acid clonotypes with a minimum total count of 5 and an alpha of 0.1. The Jaccard Index and the Morisita Overlap Index were used to measure repertoire overlap between compartments. GLIPH grouped TCR beta CDR3s together with public tetramer-defined viral CDR3s, and a viral motif had to include at least three viral sequences and also show V-gene enrichment. TCRdb took this table from immuneACCESS and kept in-frame rearrangements with V and J called. Such tables lack part of the clones; where checked against another copy, unresolved V genes explain under half of the gap, and the rest is unexplained. That table furnishes V, J and clone size, whereas the DNA furnished D and trimming. The sample table contains 4,000 or so clones; only one count was recorded for about 28% of them. The top ten hold around a tenth of the sample.

The sequence was obtained from a male donor aged 60 or over with stage III lung adenocarcinoma. The chain uses TRBV6-8 and TRBJ2-2; no D gene can be assigned with confidence. Material: normal lung tissue next to the tumor, obtained before any cancer treatment. The base sequence is TGTGCCAGCAGTTACTCGAGACGAGGTACCGGGGAGCTGTTTTTT. Its protein product is CASSYSRRGTGELFF.